The 3 T cell receptor beta chains listed next were all sequenced from one sample in a study of blood T cell repertoires in COVID-19. Here immunoSEQ multiplex PCR was the method, and the copy in TCRdb shows in-frame clones only, minus some. The sample lists roughly 45,000 clones, about four fifths occurring once. The material sequenced was peripheral blood. These receptors were collected from a man aged 50 to 59 with active COVID-19.

This chain joins TRBV5-1 and TRBJ2-1; TRBD2 agrees at 16 bases. V lost 4 bases and J lost 9; bases outside the gene matches: 4. Germline CDR1 is SGHRS and CDR2 is YFSETQ. The CDR3 is 15 amino acids. This CDR3 is CASSRGLAGGSEQFF. DNA of the CDR3: TGCGCCAGCAGCAGGGGACTAGCGGGGGGGAGTGAGCAGTTCTTC.

The V gene is TRBV6-4, the J gene TRBJ2-1, with 9 positions matching TRBD2. V lost 0 bases, J lost 6 bases, and 0 bases stayed unmatched. The CDR3 is 14 amino acids. CDR1 is MRHNA and CDR2 is SNTAGT in the germline V gene. CDR3 DNA: TGTGCCAGCAGTGACTCTAGCGGGGGCAATGAGCAGTTCTTC. It yields the protein CASSDSSGGNEQFF.

V and J are TRBV11-2 and TRBJ1-1; 11 nucleotides line up with TRBD1. The germline gives CDR1 SGHAT, CDR2 FQNNGV. Unmatched junction bases numbered 7, after V lost 6 bases and J lost 4 bases. This CDR3 comprises 15 residues. The CDR3 coding sequence is TGTGCCAGCAGTCGTGGACAGGGGGCGACCACTGAAGCTTTCTTT. This gives the protein CASSRGQGATTEAFF.